Following are 7 T cell receptor beta chains from one sample sequenced in a study of beta chain features in type 1 diabetes. cDNA synthesis used the whole RNA isolate, giving expressed TCRB sequences. TCRdb keeps only in-frame clones here, not all; method: immunoSEQ multiplex PCR. The data hold hundreds of thousands of clones, with around an eighth observed a single time. The sequenced sample was naive CD4+ T cells from blood. The receptors originated from a man aged 18 to 29 in good health.

The genes are TRBV27 and TRBJ2-4, with 10 bases matching TRBD2. V dropped 3 bases and J dropped 7; count of bases not matched to a gene: 3. CDR3 length: 14 amino acids. Per the germline V gene, CDR1 is MNHEY and CDR2 is SMNVEV (reference sequence). The CDR3 sequence is CASSLRSGGNIQYF. For the CDR3, the DNA is TGTGCCAGCAGTTTGCGTAGCGGGGGGAACATTCAGTACTTC.

This chain links TRBV6-1 with TRBJ2-3, with D maybe TRBD1 (6 bases). V was shortened by 4 bases and J by 6 bases, with 14 bases between the two germline ends. The CDR3 is 14 amino acids. CDR1 is MNHNS and CDR2 is SASEGT in the germline V gene. CDR3 bases: TGTGCCAGCAGTGTTTGGCAGGGGATGGATACGCAGTATTTT. This gives the protein CASSVWQGMDTQYF.

The chain couples TRBV5-1 to TRBJ2-7; 9 nucleotides agree with TRBD1. The V gene's germline CDR1 is SGHRS and CDR2 YFSETQ. This CDR3 comprises 13 residues. V dropped 0 bases and J dropped 6; count of bases not matched to a gene: 1. This chain's CDR3 is CASSLGGQGEQYF. For the CDR3, the DNA is TGCGCCAGCAGCTTGGGGGGACAGGGCGAGCAGTACTTC.

The V gene is TRBV19, the J gene TRBJ1-1; 9 nucleotides match TRBD1. Germline CDR1 is LNHDA and CDR2 is SQIVND (reference sequence). The junction had 9 bases not matched to a gene; V was cut back by 5 bases and J by 11 bases. The CDR3 extends over 13 amino acids. This CDR3 is CASSSLTGGTAFF. CDR3 sequence (DNA): TGTGCCAGTAGTTCGTTGACAGGGGGTACGGCTTTCTTT.

The rearrangement uses TRBV4-1 and TRBJ2-5; D is possibly TRBD2 (6 bases). Between the trimmed V and J ends, which lost 2 bases and 7 bases, there was a span of 17 bases. In germline, CDR1 is MGHRA, CDR2 YSYEKL. The CDR3 runs to 15 residues. The CDR3 protein is CASSQIWTNPRTQYF. The DNA for the CDR3 is TGCGCCAGCAGCCAAATTTGGACTAACCCTAGGACCCAGTACTTC.

This clone occurred a few times. This chain joins TRBV18 and TRBJ2-7; TRBD1 agrees at 7 bases. CDR1 is KGHSH and CDR2 is LQKENI in the germline V gene. This CDR3 region has 12 residues. Germline trimming cut 6 bases from V and 3 bases from J; bases unmatched to any gene: 2. CDR3 protein: CASSQGVYEQYF. The DNA of the CDR3 is TGTGCCAGCTCTCAGGGGGTCTACGAGCAGTACTTC.

This clone was observed a handful of times. The chain uses TRBV30 and TRBJ2-1; 16 bases are a match to TRBD2. The germline gives CDR1 GTSNPN, CDR2 SVGIG (reference sequence). The V segment lost 3 bases and the J segment 7 bases; nucleotides outside the gene matches: 0. The CDR3 is made up of 14 amino acids. CDR3 coding DNA: TGTGCCTGGAGGGGACTAGCGGGAGGGAATGAGCAGTTCTTC. The encoded protein is CAWRGLAGGNEQFF.